This T cell receptor beta chain emerged from a study of blood T cell repertoires in COVID-19. Study details: The origin of the acute and convalescent COVID-19 samples was the United States, Italy and Spain. The analysed material was cDNA or gDNA that came from T cells, B-cell-depleted T cells, or PBMCs.

Per the germline V gene, CDR1 is SNHLY and CDR2 is FYNNEI. The ends lost 5 bases at V and 4 bases at J; junction bases unmatched: 12. The CDR3 is 17 amino acids. Seattle enrolled patients during active infection and tracked them longitudinally. Under the authors' procedure: Researchers report that nucleated cell counts were estimated from reference gene primer amplification. Repertoires were generated with immunoSEQ multiplex PCR, while TCRdb's copy carries only in-frame clones and drops some. D and trimming come from the DNA, and the V and J calls and clone size come from that table. The sample has around 47,000 clones, 65% to 85% seen once.

This sequence joins TRBV2 and TRBJ1-5, with 9 bases lining up with TRBD1. The TCR originated in an elderly woman with COVID-19, enrolled during active disease. Specimen: peripheral blood. The CDR3 DNA reads as TGTGCCAGCAGTTCCCCTCGGGGACAGGGTGGAAATCAGCCCCAGCATTTT. It is translated as CASSSPRGQGGNQPQHF.